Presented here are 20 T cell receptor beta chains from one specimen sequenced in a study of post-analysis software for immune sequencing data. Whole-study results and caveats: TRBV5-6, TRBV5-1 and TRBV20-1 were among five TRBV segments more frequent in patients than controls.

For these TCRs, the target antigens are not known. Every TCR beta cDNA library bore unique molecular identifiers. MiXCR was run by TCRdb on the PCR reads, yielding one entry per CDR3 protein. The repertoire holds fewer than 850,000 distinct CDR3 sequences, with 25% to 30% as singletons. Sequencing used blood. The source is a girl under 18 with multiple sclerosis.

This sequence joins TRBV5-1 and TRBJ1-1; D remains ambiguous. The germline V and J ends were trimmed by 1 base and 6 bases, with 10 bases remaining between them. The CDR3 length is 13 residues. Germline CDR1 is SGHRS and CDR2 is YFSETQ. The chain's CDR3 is CASSLQQDAEAFF. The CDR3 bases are TGCGCCAGCAGCTTGCAGCAGGACGCTGAAGCTTTCTTT.

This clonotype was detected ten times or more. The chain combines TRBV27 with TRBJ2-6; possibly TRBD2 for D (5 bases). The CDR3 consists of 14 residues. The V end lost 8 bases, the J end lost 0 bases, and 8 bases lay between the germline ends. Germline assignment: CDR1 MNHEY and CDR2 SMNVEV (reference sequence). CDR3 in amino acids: CASQGSSGANVLTF. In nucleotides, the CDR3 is TGTGCCAGCCAAGGGAGCTCTGGGGCCAACGTCCTGACTTTC.

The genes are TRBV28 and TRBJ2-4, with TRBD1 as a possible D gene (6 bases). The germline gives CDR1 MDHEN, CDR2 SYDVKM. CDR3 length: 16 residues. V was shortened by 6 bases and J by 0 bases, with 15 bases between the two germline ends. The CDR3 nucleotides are TGTGCCAGCAGAACTCAGGGGCATCTAGCCAAAAACATTCAGTACTTC. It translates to CASRTQGHLAKNIQYF.

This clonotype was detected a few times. The CDR3 here is CATNMGLGVAKNIQYF. In nucleotides, the CDR3 is TGTGCCACCAACATGGGGCTCGGGGTCGCCAAAAACATTCAGTACTTC. V is TRBV15 and J is TRBJ2-4, with D possibly called TRBD1 or TRBD2 (5 bases each). This CDR3 has 16 amino acids. Germline V lookup: CDR1 LNHNV, CDR2 YYDKDF (reference sequence). The V end lost 7 bases, the J end lost 1 base, and 17 bases lay between the germline ends.

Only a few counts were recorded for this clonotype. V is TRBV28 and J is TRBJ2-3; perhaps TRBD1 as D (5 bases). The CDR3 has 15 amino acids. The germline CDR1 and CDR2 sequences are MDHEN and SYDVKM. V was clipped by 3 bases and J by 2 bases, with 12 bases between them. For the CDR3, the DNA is TGTGCCAGCAGTTTTAGGCAGGGAACCACAGATACGCAGTATTTT. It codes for CASSFRQGTTDTQYF.

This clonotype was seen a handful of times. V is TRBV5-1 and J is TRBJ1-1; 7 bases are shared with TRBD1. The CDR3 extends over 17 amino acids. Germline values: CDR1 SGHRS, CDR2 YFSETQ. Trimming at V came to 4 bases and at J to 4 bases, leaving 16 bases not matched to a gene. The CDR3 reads CASSPYTGDHDRTEAFF. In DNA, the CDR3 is TGCGCCAGCAGCCCATATACAGGGGATCATGACCGCACTGAAGCTTTCTTT.

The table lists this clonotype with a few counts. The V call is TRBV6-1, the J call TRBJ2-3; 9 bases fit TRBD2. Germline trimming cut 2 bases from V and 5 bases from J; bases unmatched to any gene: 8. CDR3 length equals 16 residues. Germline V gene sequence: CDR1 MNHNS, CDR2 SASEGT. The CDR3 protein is CASSERASGAKDTQYF. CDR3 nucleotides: TGTGCCAGCAGTGAACGGGCTAGCGGGGCCAAAGATACGCAGTATTTT.

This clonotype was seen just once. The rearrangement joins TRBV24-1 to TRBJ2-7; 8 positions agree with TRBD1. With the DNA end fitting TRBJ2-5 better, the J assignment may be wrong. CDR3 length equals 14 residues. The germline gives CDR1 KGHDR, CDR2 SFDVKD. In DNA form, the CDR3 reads TGTGCCACCAGTTTCGGACAGGGAAGAGAGACCCAGTACTTC. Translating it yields CATSFGQGRETQYF.

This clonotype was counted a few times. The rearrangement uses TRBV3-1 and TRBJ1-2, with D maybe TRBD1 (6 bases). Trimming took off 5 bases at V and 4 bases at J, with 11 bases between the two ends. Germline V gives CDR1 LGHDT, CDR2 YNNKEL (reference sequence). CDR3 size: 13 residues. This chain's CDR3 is CASSKQGLYGYTF. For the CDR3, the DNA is TGTGCCAGCAGCAAACAGGGTCTCTATGGCTACACCTTC.

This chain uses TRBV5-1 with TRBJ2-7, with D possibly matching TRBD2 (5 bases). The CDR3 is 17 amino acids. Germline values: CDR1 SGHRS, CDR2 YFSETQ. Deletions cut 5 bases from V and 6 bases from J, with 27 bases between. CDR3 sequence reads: CASSFLGVGLVGGEQYF. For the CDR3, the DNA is TGCGCCAGCAGTTTCCTGGGAGTGGGCCTAGTTGGTGGCGAGCAGTACTTC.

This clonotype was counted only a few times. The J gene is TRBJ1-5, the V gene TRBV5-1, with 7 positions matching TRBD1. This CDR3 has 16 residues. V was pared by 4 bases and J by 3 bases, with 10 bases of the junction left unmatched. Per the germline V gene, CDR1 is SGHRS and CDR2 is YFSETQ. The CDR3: CASSPRGQDLNQPQHF. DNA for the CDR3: TGCGCCAGCAGCCCCCGTGGACAGGACCTCAATCAGCCCCAGCATTTT.

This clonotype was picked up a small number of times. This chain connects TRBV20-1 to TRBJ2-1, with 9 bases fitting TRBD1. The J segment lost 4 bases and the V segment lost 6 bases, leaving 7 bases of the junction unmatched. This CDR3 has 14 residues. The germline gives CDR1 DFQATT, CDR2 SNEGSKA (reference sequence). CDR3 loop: CSATDRGRYNEQFF. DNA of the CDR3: TGCAGTGCCACGGACAGGGGACGGTACAATGAGCAGTTCTTC.

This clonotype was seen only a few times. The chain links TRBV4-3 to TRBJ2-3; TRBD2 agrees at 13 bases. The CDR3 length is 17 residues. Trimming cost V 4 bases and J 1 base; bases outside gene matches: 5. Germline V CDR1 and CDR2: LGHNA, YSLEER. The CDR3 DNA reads TGCGCCAGCAGCCGCACCGGGACTAGCGGGGGCACAGATACGCAGTATTTT. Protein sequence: CASSRTGTSGGTDTQYF.

Here the CDR3 reads CASTLRDRSSVNEKLFF. CDR3 DNA sequence: TGTGCCAGCACTCTACGGGACAGATCTTCGGTTAATGAAAAACTGTTTTTT. This chain joins TRBV25-1 and TRBJ1-4; TRBD1 matches 7 bases. Losses at the gene ends were 7 bases for V and 4 bases for J; bases not matched to a gene: 15. The CDR3 length is 17 residues. Germline V gene data show CDR1 as MGHDK and CDR2 as SYGVNS.

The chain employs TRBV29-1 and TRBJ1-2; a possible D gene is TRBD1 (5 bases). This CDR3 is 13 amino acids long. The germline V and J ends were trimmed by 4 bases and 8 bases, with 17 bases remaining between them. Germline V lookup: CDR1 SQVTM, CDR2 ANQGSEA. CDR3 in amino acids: CSVGRGSEVGYTF. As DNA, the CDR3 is TGCAGCGTTGGGAGGGGCTCCGAAGTGGGCTACACCTTC. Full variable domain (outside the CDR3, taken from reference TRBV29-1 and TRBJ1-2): SAVISQKPSRDICQRGTSLTIQCQVDSQVTMMFWYRQQPGQSLTLIATANQGSEATYESGFVIDKFPISRPNLTFSTLTVSNMSPEDSSIYLCSVGRGSEVGYTFGSGTRLTVV.

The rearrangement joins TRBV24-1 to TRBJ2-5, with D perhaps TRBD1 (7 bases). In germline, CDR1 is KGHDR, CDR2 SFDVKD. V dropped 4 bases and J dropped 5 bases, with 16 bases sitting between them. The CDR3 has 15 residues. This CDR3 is CATSDPRQGGETQYF. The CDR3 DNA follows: TGTGCCACCAGTGACCCGAGACAGGGAGGCGAGACCCAGTACTTC.

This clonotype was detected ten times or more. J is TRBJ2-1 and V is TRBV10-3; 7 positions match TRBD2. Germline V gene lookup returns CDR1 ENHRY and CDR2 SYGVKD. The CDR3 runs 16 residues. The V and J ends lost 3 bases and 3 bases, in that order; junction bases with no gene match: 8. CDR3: CAISDRRGGGYNEQFF. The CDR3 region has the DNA TGTGCCATCAGTGATAGGCGAGGCGGGGGCTACAATGAGCAGTTCTTC.

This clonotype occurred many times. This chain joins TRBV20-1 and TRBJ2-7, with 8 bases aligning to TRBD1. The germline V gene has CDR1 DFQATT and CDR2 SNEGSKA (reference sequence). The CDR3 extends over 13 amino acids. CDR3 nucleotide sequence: TGCAGCGCCCGACAGGGGTCGTCCTACGAGCAGTACTTC. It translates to CSARQGSSYEQYF.

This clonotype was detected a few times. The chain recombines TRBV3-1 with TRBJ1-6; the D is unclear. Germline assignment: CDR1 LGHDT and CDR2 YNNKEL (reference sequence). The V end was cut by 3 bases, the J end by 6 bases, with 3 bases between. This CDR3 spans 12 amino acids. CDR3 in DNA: TGTGCCAGCAGCCAGATTAATTCACCCCTCCACTTT. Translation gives CASSQINSPLHF.

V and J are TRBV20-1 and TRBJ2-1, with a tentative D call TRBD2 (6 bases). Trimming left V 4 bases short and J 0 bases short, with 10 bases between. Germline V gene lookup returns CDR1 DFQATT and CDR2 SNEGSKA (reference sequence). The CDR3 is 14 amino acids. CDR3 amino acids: CSATKDYSYNEQFF. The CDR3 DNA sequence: TGCAGTGCTACTAAGGACTACTCCTACAATGAGCAGTTCTTC.